The clone carrying this TCR beta chain has only one observation. Antigen specificity is unknown. The sample belongs to a study of T cell responses to AZD1222 COVID-19 vaccine. Study overall: Samples with a second dose at about 4 or about 12 weeks were pooled together. Study results and limitations: Vaccine-related CD4 TCRs covered spike, predominating at 160-218 and 743-854. A mostly white British donor set with more females was recruited, and clonal diversity was possibly underestimated. Epitopes outside B.1.351 and B.1.1.7 mutated regions reportedly drew nearly half of spike TCRs.

This table comes from immunoSEQ multiplex PCR, and its TCRdb copy is limited to in-frame clones, with some not included. This sample has approximately 130,000 clones; 70% to 90% occur once, and the top ten carry just under 9.5%. The material was peripheral blood, obtained on day 0 of AZD1222 vaccination. This TCR derives from an adult in good health.

DNA for the CDR3: TGCGCCAGCCGATCCCTAGGGCAGGGGAATTCACCCCTCCACTTT. Amino acid sequence: CASRSLGQGNSPLHF. The rearrangement joins TRBV5-1 to TRBJ1-6; possibly TRBD1 for D (6 bases). Trimming took 7 bases from V and 7 from J, leaving 18 bases between them. The germline V gene has CDR1 SGHRS and CDR2 YFSETQ. The CDR3 runs 15 residues.